Listed here are 12 T cell receptor beta chains from one sample, sequenced in a study of blood T cell repertoires in COVID-19. Measured with immunoSEQ multiplex PCR; TCRdb has only the in-frame clones, and not every one. The sample consists of about 160,000 clones, approximately 87% of them appearing once. The sequencing input was peripheral blood. The source of these receptors is a woman aged 70-85 years with COVID-19, enrolled during active disease.

The chain uses TRBV7-2 and TRBJ2-3; TRBD2 matches at 8 bases. The ends lost 2 bases at V and 5 bases at J; junction bases unmatched: 9. The CDR3 covers 16 residues. CDR1 and CDR2 from the germline V gene are SGHTA and FQGNSA. CDR3 region: CASSLFRGGEGDTQYF. As DNA, the CDR3 is TGTGCCAGCAGCTTATTTCGGGGGGGCGAGGGAGATACGCAGTATTTT. The complete variable domain, with remaining parts taken from reference TRBV7-2 and TRBJ2-3, reads GAGVSQSPSNKVTEKGKDVELRCDPISGHTALYWYRQSLGQGLEFLIYFQGNSAPDKSGLPSDRFSAERTGGSVSTLTIQRTQQEDSAVYLCASSLFRGGEGDTQYFGPGTRLTVL.

This clone has only one observation. The J gene is TRBJ2-2, the V gene TRBV5-4; 7 bases map to TRBD2. Trimming took 2 bases from V and 4 from J; bases not matched to a gene: 8. CDR1 and CDR2 (germline): SGHNT, YYREEE (reference sequence). The CDR3 extends over 16 amino acids. In nucleotides, the CDR3 is TGTGCCAGCAGCTTTCCCGGGACTAAAGCCACCGGGGAGCTGTTTTTT. This encodes CASSFPGTKATGELFF.

This clone was recorded only once. The chain is built from TRBV19 and TRBJ2-2; 7 nucleotides line up with TRBD1. CDR3 length: 15 amino acids. V was pared by 5 bases and J by 3 bases, with 6 bases of the junction left unmatched. Germline V gene sequence: CDR1 LNHDA, CDR2 SQIVND (reference sequence). In DNA form, the CDR3 reads TGTGCCAGTAGTGGGGGACAGAGGTACACCGGGGAGCTGTTTTTT. Translation gives CASSGGQRYTGELFF.

The chain uses TRBV6-4 and TRBJ1-1, with D possibly TRBD1 on 5 matching bases. V shed 8 bases and J shed 1 base, with 17 bases lying between them. This CDR3 has 15 amino acids. Germline CDR1 is MRHNA and CDR2 is SNTAGT. This CDR3 reads CASPTYGRGNTEAFF. CDR3 sequence (DNA): TGTGCCAGCCCTACTTACGGGAGGGGGAACACTGAAGCTTTCTTT.

The DNA of the CDR3 is TGCAGCGTCCCTGGACAGGGCAACTACGAGCAGTACTTC. Amino acids: CSVPGQGNYEQYF. The rearrangement joins TRBV29-1 to TRBJ2-7; 8 bases line up with TRBD1. The CDR3 totals 13 residues. V shed 6 bases and J 3 bases; nucleotides not matched to a gene: 7. The germline CDR1 and CDR2 sequences are SQVTM and ANQGSEA.

The J gene is TRBJ2-7, the V gene TRBV10-1, with TRBD1 matching 8 bases. CDR1 WNHNN and CDR2 SYGVQD come from the germline V gene (reference sequence). V shed 6 bases and J 4 bases; nucleotides not matched to a gene: 11. The CDR3 length is 15 residues. CDR3 bases: TGCGCCAGCAGGACCTACAGGGGGAGCTTTTACGAGCAGTACTTC. This translates into CASRTYRGSFYEQYF.

The chain couples TRBV18 to TRBJ2-7; TRBD1 matches at 8 bases. This CDR3 has 16 residues. Germline lookup yields CDR1 KGHSH and CDR2 LQKENI. J lost 0 bases, V lost 4 bases, and 8 bases had no gene match. The CDR3 protein is CASSLMTGVSSYEQYF. The DNA for the CDR3 is TGTGCCAGCTCACTTATGACAGGGGTGAGCTCCTACGAGCAGTACTTC.

This clone has ten or more counts. V and J are TRBV6-4 and TRBJ2-7, with 9 bases that match TRBD2. CDR1 is MRHNA, CDR2 SNTAGT, per germline. The CDR3 sequence is 14 residues long. Trimming cost V 3 bases and J 6 bases; bases outside gene matches: 6. CDR3 region: CASSELAGAGEQYF. CDR3 DNA: TGTGCCAGCAGTGAACTAGCGGGCGCGGGCGAGCAGTACTTC.

The J gene is TRBJ2-3, the V gene TRBV3-1 (or the pseudogene TRBV3-2); a possible D gene is TRBD1 (5 bases). This CDR3 is 17 amino acids long. The germline V gene encodes CDR1 LGHDT and CDR2 YNNKEL (reference sequence). The ends were cut back, 4 bases at V and 0 bases at J, with 17 bases in the middle. The CDR3 is CASSPTADSLSTDTQYF. CDR3 nucleotides: TGTGCCAGCAGCCCGACCGCCGACAGTCTTAGCACAGATACGCAGTATTTT.

The rearrangement uses TRBV5-1 and TRBJ1-5, with D perhaps TRBD1 (5 bases). Trimming shortened V by 0 bases and J by 7 bases, and 8 bases separated the two germline ends. The CDR3 covers 13 residues. Germline V CDR1 and CDR2: SGHRS, YFSETQ. The CDR3 protein is CASSLGPGQPQHF. CDR3 DNA: TGCGCCAGCAGCTTGGGACCAGGGCAGCCCCAGCATTTT. The variable domain in full, with the rest retrieved from reference TRBV5-1 and TRBJ1-5, is KAGVTQTPRYLIKTRGQQVTLSCSPISGHRSVSWYQQTPGQGLQFLFEYFSETQRNKGNFPGRFSGRQFSNSRSEMNVSTLELGDSALYLCASSLGPGQPQHFGDGTRLSIL.

This clone showed up many times. Other DNA variants within this sample encode the same CDR3. This chain links TRBV6-1 with TRBJ1-6; the D is unclear. The CDR3 sequence is 14 residues long. Trimming left V 0 bases short and J 9 bases short, with 9 bases between. From germline, CDR1 is MNHNS and CDR2 SASEGT. This CDR3 reads CASSEALGSSPLHF. CDR3 coding DNA: TGTGCCAGCAGTGAAGCGCTAGGTTCTTCACCCCTCCACTTT.

The gene calls are TRBV6-5 and TRBJ2-1, with D perhaps TRBD2 (6 bases). Germline CDR1 and CDR2: MNHEY and SVGAGI. V dropped 5 bases and J dropped 6 bases, with 11 bases sitting between them. CDR3 length: 13 residues. CDR3: CASSRTSTNEQFF. DNA of the CDR3: TGTGCCAGCAGTCGTACTAGCACCAATGAGCAGTTCTTC.